These 12 T cell receptor beta chains were sequenced from one sample in a study of T cell repertoires in aging, cancer and after chemotherapy. Peripheral blood genomic DNA, not sorted cells or RNA, was the template. Rearranged V-D-J TRB sequences were amplified with a mixed TRB-A/B primer pool. Each CDR3 protein is one row after TCRdb ran MiXCR on the multiplex PCR reads. The sample shows thousands of distinct CDR3 sequences, approximately 30% of them seen only once. The material sequenced was blood. These TCRs come from a human donor in good health.

This clonotype was seen a few times. The genes are TRBV11-2 and TRBJ2-7, with D possibly being TRBD1 (6 bases). Trimming took off 4 bases at V and 7 bases at J, with 14 bases between the two ends. Germline V gene data show CDR1 as SGHAT and CDR2 as FQNNGV. This CDR3 spans 13 amino acids. CDR3 protein: CASSSGAWGEQYF. CDR3 DNA sequence: TGTGCCAGCAGCTCAGGGGCCTGGGGTGAGCAGTACTTC.

In the case of this clonotype: At one boundary the junction diverges from the germline segment, which might be a read error. The CDR3 reads CASTYRASLDSNQPQHF. The DNA of the CDR3 is TGTGCCAGCACTTACCGGGCGTCATTGGATAGCAATCAGCCCCAGCATTTT. The chain combines TRBV6-2 or TRBV6-3 with TRBJ1-5; D is unclear. Germline V lookup: CDR1 MNHEY, CDR2 SVGEGT. The CDR3 is 17 residues long.

This clonotype has a handful of counts. This chain links TRBV4-2 with TRBJ2-1; 8 bases are shared with TRBD2. The CDR3 runs 16 residues. Per germline, CDR1 LGHNA and CDR2 YNFKEQ. J was trimmed by 6 bases and V by 0 bases; bases with no gene match: 7. The CDR3 sequence: CASSQELASGSNEQFF. The CDR3 DNA is TGTGCCAGCAGCCAAGAACTTGCTAGCGGGTCCAATGAGCAGTTCTTC.

Within the sample, this clonotype is medium-sized. The chain carries TRBV6-4 and TRBJ2-3; 11 nucleotides match TRBD2. From germline, CDR1 is MRHNA and CDR2 SNTAGT. V was clipped by 0 bases and J by 4 bases; unmatched bases: 0. The CDR3 runs 15 residues. CDR3 loop: CASSDSSGRADTQYF. The CDR3 DNA follows: TGTGCCAGCAGTGACTCTAGCGGGAGGGCAGATACGCAGTATTTT.

This chain connects TRBV14 to TRBJ1-1, with D uncertain. V was clipped by 5 bases and J by 0 bases, with 7 bases between them. Per the germline V gene, CDR1 is SGHDN and CDR2 is FVKESK. The CDR3 is 13 amino acids. Written as DNA, the CDR3 is TGTGCCAGCAGCTACCTATTGAACACTGAAGCTTTCTTT. Protein sequence: CASSYLLNTEAFF.

The chain couples TRBV30 to TRBJ2-1; D possibly uses TRBD1 or TRBD2 (6 bases each). V dropped 0 bases and J dropped 7 bases, with 16 bases sitting between them. This CDR3 is 15 amino acids long. The germline V gene encodes CDR1 GTSNPN and CDR2 SVGIG (reference sequence). DNA for the CDR3: TGTGCCTGGAGTGTAACTTCGAGGAGGGGGAATGAGCAGTTCTTC. It is translated as CAWSVTSRRGNEQFF.

This clonotype has a handful of counts. This chain links TRBV6-2 or TRBV6-3 with TRBJ1-1, with D possibly TRBD1 on 5 matching bases. The CDR3 has 14 residues. V shed 3 bases and J shed 5 bases, with 13 bases lying between them. Per germline, CDR1 MNHEY and CDR2 SVGEGT. CDR3 DNA: TGTGCCAGCAGTTATGGTACAGGTGCAACTGAAGCTTTCTTT. Its protein product is CASSYGTGATEAFF.

To note about this clonotype: A much larger clone differs by one base, so this may be a read error. The chain links TRBV6-1 to TRBJ2-7, with D tentatively TRBD1 (5 bases). The J call could be wrong; TRBJ2-1 is a better fit for the DNA end. The germline V gene has CDR1 MNHNS and CDR2 SASEGT. This CDR3 is built from 15 residues. CDR3 region: CASSDRSRAVDEQFF. Here the CDR3 DNA reads TGTGCCAGCAGTGATCGGTCCAGGGCGGTTGACGAGCAGTTCTTC.

In its sample, this clonotype ranks as medium-sized (0.01 to 0.1%). This chain uses TRBV27 with TRBJ2-5; the D call may be TRBD1 or TRBD2 (6 bases each). This CDR3 is built from 15 residues. Germline assignment: CDR1 MNHEY and CDR2 SMNVEV (reference sequence). V was shortened by 6 bases and J by 1 base, with 15 bases between the two germline ends. The chain's CDR3 is CASRPVRGGQETQYF. The CDR3 bases are TGTGCCAGCAGACCAGTCAGGGGAGGCCAAGAGACCCAGTACTTC.

This clonotype has a handful of counts. The chain combines TRBV6-1 with TRBJ2-7, with TRBD1 identical over 7 bases. V gave up 6 bases and J gave up 4 bases; unmatched junction bases: 18. Germline assignment: CDR1 MNHNS and CDR2 SASEGT. The CDR3 runs to 17 residues. CDR3 bases: TGTGCCAGCAGGACAAAAACCTACCCGGGACAGCTTTACGAGCAGTACTTC. It translates to CASRTKTYPGQLYEQYF.

Turning to this clonotype: A much larger clone sits a single nucleotide away, making a read error possible. This chain joins TRBV19 and TRBJ2-7; possibly TRBD2 for D (6 bases). CDR3 length equals 15 residues. CDR1 is LNHDA and CDR2 is SQIVND in the germline V gene (reference sequence). V gave up 6 bases and J gave up 2 bases, with 17 bases separating them. CDR3 in amino acids: CASRMGGAGTYEQYF. CDR3 in DNA: TGTGCCAGTAGAATGGGGGGAGCTGGCACCTACGAGCAGTACTTC.

The V and J genes are TRBV27 and TRBJ1-1; D not resolved. V gave up 6 bases and J gave up 0 bases, with 8 bases separating them. This CDR3 comprises 13 residues. Germline values: CDR1 MNHEY, CDR2 SMNVEV (reference sequence). The CDR3, as DNA: TGTGCCAGCAGCCCCCTCATGAACACTGAAGCTTTCTTT. This codes for CASSPLMNTEAFF.